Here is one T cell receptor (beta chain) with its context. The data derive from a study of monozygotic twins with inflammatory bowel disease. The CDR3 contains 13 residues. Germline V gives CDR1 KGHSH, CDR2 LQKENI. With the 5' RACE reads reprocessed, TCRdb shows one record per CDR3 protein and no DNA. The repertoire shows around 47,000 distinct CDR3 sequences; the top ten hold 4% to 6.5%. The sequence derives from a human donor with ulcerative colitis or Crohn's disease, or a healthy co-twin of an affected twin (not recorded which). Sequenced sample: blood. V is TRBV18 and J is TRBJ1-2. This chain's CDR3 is CASSPPGAYGYTF.